This entry lists 11 T cell receptor beta chains sequenced from one sample in a study of T cells in Graves' hyperthyroidism and ophthalmopathy (dated by TCRdb to between 2017 and 2020). Library preparation employed multiplex PCR. Sequencer: Illumina HiSeq 2000. The TCR beta CDR3 regions were amplified from the RNA transcripts. A first-round RT-PCR of the TCR CDR3 used the HTBI primer set with the Qiagen OneStep RT-PCR kit. TCRdb's own reprocessing of the public reads used fastp at Q25 and MiXCR and kept productive beta chains. Each record represents a unique CDR3 protein, reported with the most common genes and DNA among its rows. The sample contains under 750,000 distinct CDR3 sequences, over 15% of them found a single time. Approximately 16% of the sample belongs to the ten largest clones. The sequenced material came from blood. These receptors all stem from a woman in her forties or fifties with Graves' hyperthyroidism that later progressed to Graves' ophthalmopathy.

A remark on this clonotype: A much more abundant neighbour one base away suggests this may be a read error. The V and J genes are TRBV7-8 and TRBJ1-1, with D uncertain. This CDR3 region has 14 residues. In germline, CDR1 is SGHVS, CDR2 FQNEAQ. The CDR3 loop is CASSPYSENTVAFF. CDR3 nucleotide sequence: TGTGCCAGCAGCCCCTATTCTGAGAACACTGTAGCTTTCTTT.

This clonotype was seen a handful of times. The J gene is TRBJ2-7, the V gene TRBV5-6, with TRBD1 matching 8 bases. Germline V gives CDR1 SGHDT, CDR2 YYEEEE. The CDR3 consists of 17 residues. With 2 bases clipped from V and 5 bases from J, the junction kept 15 bases outside the gene matches. The CDR3 nucleotides read TGTGCCAGCAGCTTCGGACAGGGTCTTCTGGAGGGGAACGAGCAGTACTTC. It yields the protein CASSFGQGLLEGNEQYF.

J is TRBJ1-2 and V is TRBV14, with unresolved D. V dropped 2 bases and J dropped 6 bases, with 7 bases sitting between them. Germline CDR1 reads SGHDN; CDR2 reads FVKESK. CDR3 size: 12 residues. The CDR3 DNA sequence: TGTGCCAGCAGCCAATCGCCGGATGGCTACACCTTC. It specifies CASSQSPDGYTF. The whole variable domain, remainder taken from reference TRBV14 and TRBJ1-2, is EAGVTQFPSHSVIEKGQTVTLRCDPISGHDNLYWYRRVMGKEIKFLLHFVKESKQDESGMPNNRFLAERTGGTYSTLKVQPAELEDSGVYFCASSQSPDGYTFGSGTRLTVV.

V and J are TRBV10-3 and TRBJ2-3; TRBD1 might be the D (5 bases). V was shortened by 2 bases and J by 6 bases, with 12 bases between the two germline ends. The CDR3 has 14 amino acids. Germline V gene data show CDR1 as ENHRY and CDR2 as SYGVKD. In DNA, the CDR3 is TGTGCCATCAGTGAGCTCGCAGGGTCCGATACGCAGTATTTT. This encodes CAISELAGSDTQYF.

The V and J genes are TRBV11-2 and TRBJ1-2; D is uncertain. This CDR3 spans 15 amino acids. Trimming pared 2 bases from V and 2 bases from J, leaving 12 bases between. Germline V CDR1 and CDR2: SGHAT, FQNNGV. Here the CDR3 reads CASSLLPRPNYGYTF. CDR3 in DNA: TGTGCCAGCAGCTTATTGCCCCGGCCCAACTATGGCTACACCTTC.

This clonotype came up many times. This rearrangement joins TRBV11-2 to TRBJ2-2; D is ambiguous. The CDR3 has 14 amino acids. Germline V CDR1 and CDR2: SGHAT, FQNNGV. The V gene lost 0 bases and the J gene lost 6 bases, with 8 bases spanning the gap. The CDR3: CASSLERVAGELFF. CDR3 in DNA: TGTGCCAGCAGCTTAGAACGGGTCGCCGGGGAGCTGTTTTTT.

The rearrangement joins TRBV7-8 to TRBJ1-5; the D gene is possibly TRBD1 (6 bases). The CDR3 totals 15 residues. Deletions cut 4 bases from V and 0 bases from J, with 10 bases between. CDR1 is SGHVS, CDR2 FQNEAQ, per germline. In nucleotides, the CDR3 is TGTGCCAGCAGCTGGGGACAAGCTAGCAATCAGCCCCAGCATTTT. Its protein is CASSWGQASNQPQHF.

This clonotype has more than one count but fewer than ten. J is TRBJ1-4 and V is TRBV12-3 or TRBV12-4, with 7 positions matching TRBD1. J was trimmed by 2 bases and V by 6 bases; bases with no gene match: 9. CDR3 size: 16 residues. CDR3: CASRKGAGVTNEKLFF. In nucleotides, the CDR3 is TGTGCCAGCAGAAAGGGGGCCGGGGTGACTAATGAAAAACTGTTTTTT.

The table lists this clonotype with a few counts. CDR3 nucleotides: TGTGCCAGCAGCTTAAATCAGCGCTTAGATACGCAGTATTTT. Translation gives CASSLNQRLDTQYF. V usage is TRBV7-9 and J usage is TRBJ2-3; D is unresolved. V shed 2 bases and J shed 5 bases, with 11 bases lying between them. CDR1 SEHNR and CDR2 FQNEAQ come from the germline V gene (reference sequence). This CDR3 is built from 14 residues.

This chain connects TRBV7-9 to TRBJ1-2; 9 nucleotides line up with TRBD1. The CDR3 spans 15 residues. The V gene end was trimmed by 5 bases and the J gene end by 3 bases; junction bases not matched to a gene: 7. Germline V gene sequence: CDR1 SEHNR, CDR2 FQNEAQ (reference sequence). Written as DNA, the CDR3 is TGTGCCAGCAGCGGTACAGGGGGCGTCTACTATGGCTACACCTTC. Translated: CASSGTGGVYYGYTF.

This clonotype has only a few counts. This chain uses TRBV7-3 with TRBJ2-3, with TRBD2 identical over 9 bases. The ends lost 4 bases at V and 4 bases at J; junction bases unmatched: 12. The CDR3 length is 17 residues. Per the germline V gene, CDR1 is SGHTA and CDR2 is FQGTGA. CDR3 bases: TGTGCCAGCAGCTCGACCCGGGCTAGCGGGACTCCAGATACGCAGTATTTT. Translating gives CASSSTRASGTPDTQYF.